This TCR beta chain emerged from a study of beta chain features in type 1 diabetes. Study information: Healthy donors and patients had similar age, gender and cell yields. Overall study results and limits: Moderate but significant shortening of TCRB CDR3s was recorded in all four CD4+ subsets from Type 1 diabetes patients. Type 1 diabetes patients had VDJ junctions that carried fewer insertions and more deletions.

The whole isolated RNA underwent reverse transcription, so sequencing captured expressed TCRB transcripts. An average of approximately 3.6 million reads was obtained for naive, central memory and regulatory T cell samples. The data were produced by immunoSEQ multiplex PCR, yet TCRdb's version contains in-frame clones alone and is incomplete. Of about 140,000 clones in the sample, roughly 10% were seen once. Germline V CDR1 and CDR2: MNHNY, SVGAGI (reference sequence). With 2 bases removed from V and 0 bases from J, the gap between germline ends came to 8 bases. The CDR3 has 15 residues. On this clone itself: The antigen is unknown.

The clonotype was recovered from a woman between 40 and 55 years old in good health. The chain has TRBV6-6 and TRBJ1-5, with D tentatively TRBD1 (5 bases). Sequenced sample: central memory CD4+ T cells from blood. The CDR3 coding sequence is TGTGCCAGCAGTTACATCGGACATAGCAATCAGCCCCAGCATTTT. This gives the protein CASSYIGHSNQPQHF.